A selection of T cell receptor beta chains follows, all from one sample in a study of blood T cell repertoires in COVID-19. Data came from immunoSEQ multiplex PCR; TCRdb stores just in-frame clones and leaves some out. The top ten hold roughly a sixth of the sample, which has about 270,000 clones, over 75% seen once. Sequencing was carried out using PBMCs or T cells enriched from blood (not recorded which). The receptor set was obtained from a man aged 18 to 30 who had recovered from COVID-19. Both conserved end residues are part of each CDR3. A D gene is named only where the DNA matches it firmly. Clone size appears in some rows only: once, few, many, or a class for an expanded clone.

>TRBD1|-|TRBV28|TRBJ2-1
TGTGCCAGCAGTCCCCCGGGACAGGGATATTGGGAGCAGTTCTTC
CASSPPGQGYWEQFF
>-|-|TRBV5-1|TRBJ2-3
TGCGCCAGCAGCTTGCCCCGACTAGTCGGAGATACGCAGTATTTT
CASSLPRLVGDTQYF
>-|-|TRBV3-1/TRBV3-2|TRBJ2-5
TGTGCCAGCACCCACCTAGAAGAGACCCAGTACTTC
CASTHLEETQYF
>-|-|TRBV24-1|TRBJ2-1
TGTGCCACCAGTGATATTGCGGGTTCATACAATGAGCAGTTCTTC
CATSDIAGSYNEQFF
>TRBD2|-|TRBV7-9|TRBJ2-1
TGTGCCAGCAGCGGGCGACGGACTAGCGGGAGGGCCCTACACAATGAGCAGTTCTTC
CASSGRRTSGRALHNEQFF
>TRBD2|-|TRBV11-2|TRBJ2-5
TGTGCCAGCAGCTTAGGGCTGTCCCGGGGGGGCCACGAGACCCAGTACTTC
CASSLGLSRGGHETQYF
>-|few|TRBV30|TRBJ2-7
TGTGCCTGGAGTGTACACGTCTACGAGCAGTACTTC
CAWSVHVYEQYF
>-|once|TRBV7-9|TRBJ2-1
TGTGCCAGCAGAGCGGCAGAATACAATGAGCAGTTCTTC
CASRAAEYNEQFF
>TRBD2|-|TRBV5-1|TRBJ2-2
TGCGCCAGCAGCTTGGGAGGGACTAGCTCGGCCGGGGAGCTGTTTTTT
CASSLGGTSSAGELFF
>TRBD1|-|TRBV7-9|TRBJ1-2
TGTGCCAGCAGCTTAGGAACAGGGGAAGCTAACTATGGCTACACCTTC
CASSLGTGEANYGYTF
>-|once|TRBV18|TRBJ1-6
TGTGCCAGCTCATACAGCCTACCTTCGCCCCTCCACTTT
CASSYSLPSPLHF
>TRBD2|-|TRBV18|TRBJ2-1
TGTGCCAGCTCACCACCGGTAGGACTAGCGGCTTTGGGGGATGAGCAGTTCTTC
CASSPPVGLAALGDEQFF
>TRBD1|-|TRBV6-5|TRBJ1-2
TGTGCCAGCAGTTCAAAGGTGGGACAGGGGATTTATGGCTACACCTTC
CASSSKVGQGIYGYTF
>-|-|TRBV9|TRBJ2-1
TGTGCCAGCAGCGTAGTGGGTTGGGACACGAATGAGCAGTTCTTC
CASSVVGWDTNEQFF
>-|-|TRBV7-2|TRBJ2-7
TGTGCCAGCAGCCCTACGGGTGACAGCTCCTACGAGCAGTACTTC
CASSPTGDSSYEQYF
>-|-|TRBV18|TRBJ2-3
TGTGCCAGCTCACACAGGTTAGATACGCAGTATTTT
CASSHRLDTQYF
>-|-|TRBV15|TRBJ1-1
TGTGCCACCAGCGACCTGGGGGGGAGCACTGAAGCTTTCTTT
CATSDLGGSTEAFF
>-|-|TRBV5-1|TRBJ1-2
TGCGCCAGCAGCTTAGAGATTGCGGGAAATGGCTACACCTTC
CASSLEIAGNGYTF
>-|-|TRBV7-8|TRBJ2-7
TGTGCCAGCAGCTTAGTGGCGGTATCCTACGAGCAGTACTTC
CASSLVAVSYEQYF
>-|-|TRBV6-5|TRBJ2-7
TGTGCCAGCAGTTACTCAGGGTTCGGGATCTACGAGCAGTACTTC
CASSYSGFGIYEQYF
>TRBD1|-|TRBV5-1|TRBJ2-5
TGCGCCAGCAGCCGCGGGACAGGGCAGCAAGAGACCCAGTACTTC
CASSRGTGQQETQYF
>TRBD1|-|TRBV24-1|TRBJ2-2
TGTGCCACCAGTGGCACAGGGGGCGCGTCCGGGGAGCTGTTTTTT
CATSGTGGASGELFF
>TRBD1|-|TRBV7-2|TRBJ2-7
TGTGCCAGCAGCTCCCGGGACAGCGAGCAGTACTTC
CASSSRDSEQYF
>-|once|TRBV27|TRBJ1-2
TGTGCCAGCAGTTTTTCATACAGGGAACTAAACTATGGCTACACCTTC
CASSFSYRELNYGYTF
>-|-|TRBV6-5|TRBJ2-2
TGTGCCAGCAGTTACTCTCGGCAGGTCGTAACCGGGGAGCTGTTTTTT
CASSYSRQVVTGELFF